This is a list of T cell receptor beta chains from one sample in a study of T cell responses to AZD1222 COVID-19 vaccine. Libraries were prepared by immunoSEQ multiplex PCR; TCRdb keeps only in-frame clonotypes and omits some of them. The repertoire has about 120,000 clones, roughly 90% of them found once; the top ten carry 3% to 4%. The input for sequencing was peripheral blood, taken on day 0 of AZD1222 vaccination. These receptors all come from an adult in good health. The CDR3 runs from the conserved cysteine through the conserved F or W. A D gene is named only where the DNA matches it firmly. Not every row has a clone size; where given, it reads once, few, many or a size class.

j_call d_call clone_size v_call cdr3_nt cdr3_aa
TRBJ1-6 . . TRBV11-1 TGTGCCAGCAGCTCCGTCCGGGACCCCCATAATTCACCCCTCCACTTT CASSSVRDPHNSPLHF
TRBJ1-4 . . TRBV3-1/TRBV3-2 TGTGCCAGCAGCCAAAGGGGGGTACGGGGGCGGTTCGGTGAAAAACTGTTTTTT CASSQRGVRGRFGEKLFF
TRBJ1-5 . few TRBV5-8 TGTGCCAGCAGCTTGGTGTTCAATCAGCCCCAGCATTTT CASSLVFNQPQHF
TRBJ1-2 . once TRBV7-9 TGTGCCAGCAGCTTATTCTCTAACTATGGCTACACCTTC CASSLFSNYGYTF
TRBJ1-1 . . TRBV7-2 TGTGCCAGCAGCTTAGTTTGGGGGTTGGACACTGAAGCTTTCTTT CASSLVWGLDTEAFF
TRBJ2-7 . . TRBV6-5 TGTGCCAGCAGTCATAGACAGGTTATCTCCTACGAGCAGTACTTC CASSHRQVISYEQYF
TRBJ1-1 . few TRBV5-5 TGTGCCAGCAGCTTGATCACTGAAGCTTTCTTT CASSLITEAFF
TRBJ2-3 TRBD1 . TRBV6-5 TGTGCCAGCAGTCCGACAGGGAGTCGCACAGATACGCAGTATTTT CASSPTGSRTDTQYF
TRBJ1-2 TRBD1 . TRBV11-2 TGTGCCAGCAGCTTAGGGACAGGGCTTAACTATGGCTACACCTTC CASSLGTGLNYGYTF
TRBJ1-3 . . TRBV7-9 TGTGCCAGCAGCTTACGGCAGGTCTCTGGAAACACCATATATTTT CASSLRQVSGNTIYF
TRBJ1-1 TRBD1 . TRBV5-1 TGCGCCAGCAGCTTGGGGGGGACAGTAATGAACACTGAAGCTTTCTTT CASSLGGTVMNTEAFF
TRBJ2-1 . . TRBV27 TGTGCCAGCAGGCGCCGGGGGGCCAATGAGCAGTTCTTC CASRRRGANEQFF
TRBJ2-4 TRBD2 . TRBV3-1/TRBV3-2 TGTGCCAGCAGCCAAGGGACTAGGAAGCACATTCAGTACTTC CASSQGTRKHIQYF
TRBJ2-1 . . TRBV6-1 TGTGCCAGCAGTGAACCCGACGGGGCCACCTACAATGAGCAGTTCTTC CASSEPDGATYNEQFF
TRBJ2-2 TRBD1 . TRBV14 TGTGCCAGCAGCCAAGGATCCCGGGACAGGGCGGGGGAGCTGTTTTTT CASSQGSRDRAGELFF